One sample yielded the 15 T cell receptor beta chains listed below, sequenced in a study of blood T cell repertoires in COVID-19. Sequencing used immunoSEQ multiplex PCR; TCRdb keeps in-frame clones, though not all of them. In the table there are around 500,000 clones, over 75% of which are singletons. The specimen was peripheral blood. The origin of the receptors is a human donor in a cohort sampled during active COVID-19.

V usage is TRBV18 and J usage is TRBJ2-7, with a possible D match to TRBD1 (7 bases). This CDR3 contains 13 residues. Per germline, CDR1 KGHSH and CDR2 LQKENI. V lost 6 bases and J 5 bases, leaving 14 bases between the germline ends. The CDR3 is CASSPTRGDEQYF. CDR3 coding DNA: TGTGCCAGCTCCCCCACCAGGGGGGACGAGCAGTACTTC.

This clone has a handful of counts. The CDR3 sequence is CASIGQINNYGYTF. CDR3 DNA: TGTGCCAGCATCGGACAGATTAACAACTATGGCTACACCTTC. V and J are TRBV2 and TRBJ1-2; D possibly corresponds to TRBD1 (6 bases). The CDR3 is made up of 14 amino acids. Per the germline V gene, CDR1 is SNHLY and CDR2 is FYNNEI. V dropped 7 bases and J dropped 2 bases, with 14 bases sitting between them.

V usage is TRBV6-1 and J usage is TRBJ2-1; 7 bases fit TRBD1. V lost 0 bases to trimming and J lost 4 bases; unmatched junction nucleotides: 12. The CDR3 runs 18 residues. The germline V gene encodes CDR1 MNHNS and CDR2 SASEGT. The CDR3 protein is CASSEATYTGVSYNEQFF. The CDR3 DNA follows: TGTGCCAGCAGTGAAGCGACCTATACAGGGGTCAGTTACAATGAGCAGTTCTTC.

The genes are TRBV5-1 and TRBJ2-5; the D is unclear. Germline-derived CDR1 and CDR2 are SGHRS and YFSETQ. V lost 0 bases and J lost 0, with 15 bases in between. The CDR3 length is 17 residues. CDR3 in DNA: TGCGCCAGCAGCTTGGGTTCAACCAACCGGTACCAAGAGACCCAGTACTTC. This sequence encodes CASSLGSTNRYQETQYF. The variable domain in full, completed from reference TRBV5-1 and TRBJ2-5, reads KAGVTQTPRYLIKTRGQQVTLSCSPISGHRSVSWYQQTPGQGLQFLFEYFSETQRNKGNFPGRFSGRQFSNSRSEMNVSTLELGDSALYLCASSLGSTNRYQETQYFGPGTRLLVL.

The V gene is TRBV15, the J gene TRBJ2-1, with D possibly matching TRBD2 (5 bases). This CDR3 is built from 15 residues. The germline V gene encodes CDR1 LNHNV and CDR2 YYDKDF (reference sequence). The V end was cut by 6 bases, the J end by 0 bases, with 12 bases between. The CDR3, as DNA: TGTGCCACCAGTAGCGATCAGAGCTCCTACAATGAGCAGTTCTTC. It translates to CATSSDQSSYNEQFF.

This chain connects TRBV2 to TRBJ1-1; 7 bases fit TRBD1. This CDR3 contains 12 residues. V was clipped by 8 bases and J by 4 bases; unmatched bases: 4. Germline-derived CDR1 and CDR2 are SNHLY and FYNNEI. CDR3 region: CASYQGGTEAFF. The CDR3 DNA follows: TGTGCCAGCTACCAGGGGGGCACTGAAGCTTTCTTT.

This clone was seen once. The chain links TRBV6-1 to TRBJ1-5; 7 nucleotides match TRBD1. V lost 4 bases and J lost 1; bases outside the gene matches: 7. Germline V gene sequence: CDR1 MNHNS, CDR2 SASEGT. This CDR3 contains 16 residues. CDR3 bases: TGTGCCAGCAGTGGCTGGACAGGTTCGAGCAATCAGCCCCAGCATTTT. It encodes CASSGWTGSSNQPQHF.

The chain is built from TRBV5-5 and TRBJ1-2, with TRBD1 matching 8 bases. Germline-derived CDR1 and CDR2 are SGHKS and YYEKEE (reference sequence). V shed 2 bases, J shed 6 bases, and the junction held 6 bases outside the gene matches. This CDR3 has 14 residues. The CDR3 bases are TGTGCCAGCAGCTTTAGGACAGGGACTAATGGCTACACCTTC. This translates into CASSFRTGTNGYTF.

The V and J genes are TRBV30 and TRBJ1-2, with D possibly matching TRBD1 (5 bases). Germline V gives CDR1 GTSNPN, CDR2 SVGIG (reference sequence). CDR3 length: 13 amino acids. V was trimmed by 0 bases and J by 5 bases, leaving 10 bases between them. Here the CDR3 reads CAWSVGSGYGYTF. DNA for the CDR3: TGTGCCTGGAGTGTTGGGTCAGGGTATGGCTACACCTTC. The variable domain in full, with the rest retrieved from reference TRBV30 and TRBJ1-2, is SQTIHQWPATLVQPVGSPLSLECTVEGTSNPNLYWYRQAAGRGLQLLFYSVGIGQISSEVPQNLSASRPQDRQFILSSKKLLLSDSGFYLCAWSVGSGYGYTFGSGTRLTVV.

CDR3 coding DNA: TGTGCTAGTGGTTTGGTACTCGGTACTAGCGGGTCGGAAACCTTTAGCACAGATACGCAGTATTTT. Translated: CASGLVLGTSGSETFSTDTQYF. V is TRBV12-5 and J is TRBJ2-3; 9 bases line up with TRBD2. CDR1 and CDR2 (germline): LGHNT, FRNRAP. The CDR3 runs to 22 residues. With 0 bases clipped from V and 0 bases from J, the junction kept 19 bases outside the gene matches.

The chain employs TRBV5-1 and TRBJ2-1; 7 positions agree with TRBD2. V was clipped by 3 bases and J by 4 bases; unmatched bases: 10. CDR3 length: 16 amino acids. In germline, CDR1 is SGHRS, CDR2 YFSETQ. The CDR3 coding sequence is TGCGCCAGCAGCTGGGGTCGGGACTACCCTTACAATGAGCAGTTCTTC. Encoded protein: CASSWGRDYPYNEQFF.

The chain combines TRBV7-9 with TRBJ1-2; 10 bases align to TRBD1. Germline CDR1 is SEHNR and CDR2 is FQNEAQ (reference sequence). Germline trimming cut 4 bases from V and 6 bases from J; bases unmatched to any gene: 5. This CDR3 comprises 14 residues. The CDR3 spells CASSYGTGEHGYTF. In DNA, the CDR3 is TGTGCCAGCAGCTACGGGACAGGGGAACATGGCTACACCTTC.

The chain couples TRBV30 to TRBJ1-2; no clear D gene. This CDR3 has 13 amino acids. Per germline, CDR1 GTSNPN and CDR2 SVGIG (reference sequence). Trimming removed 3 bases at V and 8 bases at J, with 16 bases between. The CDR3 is CAWRDSSGWGYTF. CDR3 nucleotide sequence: TGTGCCTGGAGGGATAGTTCGGGATGGGGCTACACCTTC.

The CDR3 region is CASSQERGYGYTF. DNA for the CDR3: TGCGCCAGCAGCCAAGAAAGAGGCTATGGCTACACCTTC. The chain recombines TRBV4-3 with TRBJ1-2; D remains ambiguous. This CDR3 contains 13 residues. With 0 bases removed from V and 4 bases from J, the gap between germline ends came to 6 bases. Germline CDR1 reads LGHNA; CDR2 reads YSLEER.

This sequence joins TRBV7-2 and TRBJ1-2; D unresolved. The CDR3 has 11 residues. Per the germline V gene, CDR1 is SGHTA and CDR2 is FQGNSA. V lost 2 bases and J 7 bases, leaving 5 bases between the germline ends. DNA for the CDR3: TGTGCCAGCAGCTTAACGGGTGGCTACACCTTC. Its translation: CASSLTGGYTF.